Listed below are T cell receptor beta chains from one sample, sequenced in a study of blood T cell repertoires in COVID-19. Some clones are missing from TCRdb's copy, which holds only in-frame ones; the method was immunoSEQ multiplex PCR. The repertoire consists of about 180,000 clones, with roughly 83% occurring once and the leading ten covering around an eighth. Sequenced material: peripheral blood. The receptor set was obtained from a man between 18 and 29 years old with active or convalescent COVID-19. Both conserved end residues are part of each CDR3. D genes are given only for firm matches. Size tells how often a clone was seen (once, few, many) or the class of an expanded clone, and some rows leave it out.

CDR3aa,CDR3nt,v_gene,j_gene,abundance,d_gene
CASSIPLVDRAGVAFF,TGTGCCAGTAGTATCCCCCTTGTCGACAGGGCTGGAGTAGCTTTCTTT,TRBV19,TRBJ1-1,.,TRBD1
CASSFGTGGENEQFF,TGTGCCAGCAGTTTTGGGACAGGGGGCGAGAATGAGCAGTTCTTC,TRBV27,TRBJ2-1,.,TRBD1
CASSLSGGTGGEQFF,TGTGCCAGCAGTCTAAGCGGGGGGACCGGGGGTGAGCAGTTCTTC,TRBV27,TRBJ2-1,.,TRBD2
CASSSPFNEQFF,TGTGCCAGCAGCTCTCCGTTCAATGAGCAGTTCTTC,TRBV6-2/TRBV6-3,TRBJ2-1,few,.
CASGLNSVAGPSYNEQFF,TGTGCTAGTGGTTTGAATTCGGTAGCGGGGCCCTCCTACAATGAGCAGTTCTTC,TRBV12-5,TRBJ2-1,.,TRBD2
CASSYTKERQGDRTDTQYF,TGTGCCAGCAGTTACACGAAAGAACGACAGGGGGACCGCACAGATACGCAGTATTTT,TRBV6-2/TRBV6-3,TRBJ2-3,once,TRBD1
CASSEEERDLSYEQYF,TGTGCCAGCAGTGAAGAGGAGCGGGACCTCTCCTACGAGCAGTACTTC,TRBV6-1,TRBJ2-7,.,TRBD2
CASSLGASRGADTQYF,TGTGCCAGCAGCTTAGGAGCTAGCAGGGGCGCGGATACGCAGTATTTT,TRBV7-6,TRBJ2-3,.,.
CASTFGGRGVTEAFF,TGTGCCAGCACCTTCGGGGGGCGCGGGGTCACTGAAGCTTTCTTT,TRBV7-9,TRBJ1-1,once,.
CASSLQDRGGDTQYF,TGTGCCAGCAGCTTACAGGACAGGGGCGGCGATACGCAGTATTTT,TRBV7-6,TRBJ2-3,.,TRBD1
CASSRSEADTQYF,TGCGCCAGCAGTCGATCAGAGGCAGATACGCAGTATTTT,TRBV10-1,TRBJ2-3,.,.
CASSLRNRGSPLHF,TGTGCCAGCAGCCTCAGGAACAGGGGATCACCCCTCCACTTT,TRBV5-6,TRBJ1-6,.,TRBD1
CASSQPNVGAGEKLFF,TGTGCCAGCAGCCAACCGAATGTGGGGGCAGGTGAAAAACTGTTTTTT,TRBV4-2,TRBJ1-4,.,.
CASSYTGQGGNSPLHF,TGTGCCAGCAGTTACACCGGACAGGGTGGTAATTCACCCCTCCACTTT,TRBV6-5,TRBJ1-6,.,TRBD1
CASRHSGNEKLFF,TGTGCCAGCAGGCACAGCGGTAATGAAAAACTGTTTTTT,TRBV11-2,TRBJ1-4,.,.
CASSLGTVPQPQHF,TGTGCCAGCAGCTTAGGGACAGTACCTCAGCCCCAGCATTTT,TRBV7-2,TRBJ1-5,.,.
CASSLEPHLVTGELFF,TGCGCCAGCAGCTTGGAGCCCCACCTGGTTACCGGGGAGCTGTTTTTT,TRBV5-1,TRBJ2-2,.,.
CASSPCQFTF,TGTGCCAGCAGTCCCTGCCAGTTCACCTTC,TRBV27,TRBJ1-2,many,.